The count of the clone carrying this T cell receptor (beta chain) is one. No antigen is known for it. From germline, CDR1 is LNHDA and CDR2 SQIVND (reference sequence). The J segment lost 4 bases and the V segment lost 2 bases, leaving 8 bases of the junction unmatched. This CDR3 spans 16 amino acids. This entry belongs to a study of T cells in tuberculosis. Study-level information: IGRA-negative adolescents, IGRA-positive adolescents with latent tuberculosis and adults with active tuberculosis formed this South African cohort. Points from the study as a whole: Active tuberculosis cases were adults; controls were adolescents. Active tuberculosis alpha repertoires lay closer to GMM-specific TCRs than controls'.

Sequencing was performed with immunoSEQ multiplex PCR; in TCRdb, only in-frame clones are kept and a portion is missing. This table has around 26,000 clones, approximately 90% appearing once. The sequence came from a donor aged 5-35 years with latent tuberculosis or without tuberculosis infection. Some clones in this sample may be carry-over from other donors' samples. Sample: PBMCs. The chain couples TRBV19 to TRBJ1-5; 7 positions agree with TRBD1. CDR3 in amino acids: CASSIIILQGNQPQHF. The CDR3 bases are TGTGCCAGTAGTATAATAATCCTACAGGGGAATCAGCCCCAGCATTTT.